The 21 T cell receptor beta chains presented below share a single source sample, sequenced in a study of OX40 agonist ivuxolimab in advanced cancers. Libraries came from the immunoSEQ multiplex PCR assay. TCRdb mirrors the immuneACCESS table, restricted to in-frame sequences. Some clones are absent from its copies; in checked studies, under half trace to an unresolved V gene, and the reason for the others is unknown. This sample has approximately 54,000 clones in its table, and 88% of those were observed once. The ten largest clones capture 3% to 4.5% of the sample. This specimen was CD4+ or CD8+ T cells sorted from blood, taken in a trial of the OX40 agonist ivuxolimab. The source of these receptors is an adult with an advanced solid tumor such as melanoma, head and neck, liver or kidney cancer.

The rearrangement joins TRBV28 to TRBJ1-2; 8 bases align to TRBD1. Germline V CDR1 and CDR2: MDHEN, SYDVKM. The CDR3 length is 12 residues. V lost 8 bases and J lost 5; bases outside the gene matches: 4. CDR3 protein: CASLGTGYGYTF. The CDR3 coding sequence is TGTGCCAGCCTTGGGACAGGTTATGGCTACACCTTC.

The table lists this clone with a few counts. Other nucleotide sequences from this sample produce the same CDR3. The chain carries TRBV18 and TRBJ1-5; D is unresolved. V shed 2 bases and J shed 2 bases, with 4 bases lying between them. Germline V gene lookup returns CDR1 KGHSH and CDR2 LQKENI. CDR3 length equals 13 residues. Here the CDR3 DNA reads TGTGCCAGCTCACCAGGGGGCAATCAGCCCCAGCATTTT. It codes for CASSPGGNQPQHF.

The chain combines TRBV19 with TRBJ1-3; 7 bases map to TRBD1. The junction had 11 bases not matched to a gene; V was cut back by 6 bases and J by 0 bases. CDR1 and CDR2 (germline): LNHDA, SQIVND (reference sequence). The CDR3 is made up of 17 amino acids. This CDR3 reads CASSSGQVLSSGNTIYF. The DNA of the CDR3 is TGTGCCAGTAGCTCCGGACAGGTCCTTTCCTCTGGAAACACCATATATTTT.

The gene calls are TRBV5-1 and TRBJ2-5, with TRBD1 matching over 11 bases. The length of the CDR3 is 16 residues. V dropped 4 bases and J dropped 2; count of bases not matched to a gene: 7. Germline V lookup: CDR1 SGHRS, CDR2 YFSETQ. The CDR3 DNA reads as TGCGCCAGCAGCCCGCGGACAGGGGGCCCTCAAGAGACCCAGTACTTC. Translating it yields CASSPRTGGPQETQYF.

J is TRBJ2-6 and V is TRBV4-1; 8 bases are shared with TRBD2. V was clipped by 0 bases and J by 2 bases; unmatched bases: 6. This CDR3 contains 18 residues. Looked up from germline, CDR1 is MGHRA and CDR2 is YSYEKL. The chain's CDR3 is CASSQDAAGGTGANVLTF. CDR3 bases: TGCGCCAGCAGCCAAGATGCGGCGGGGGGTACTGGGGCCAACGTCCTGACTTTC.

The genes are TRBV29-1 and TRBJ2-5; 12 nucleotides agree with TRBD2. The length of the CDR3 is 13 residues. Germline CDR1 SQVTM, CDR2 ANQGSEA. Germline trimming cut 4 bases from V and 4 bases from J; bases unmatched to any gene: 1. CDR3 DNA sequence: TGCAGCGTTGCGGGACTAGCGGGAGAGACCCAGTACTTC. Its protein product is CSVAGLAGETQYF.

The rearrangement links TRBV4-2 to TRBJ2-5; D is undetermined. The germline V gene encodes CDR1 LGHNA and CDR2 YNFKEQ. CDR3 length: 13 amino acids. V lost 4 bases and J lost 4, with 10 bases in between. The CDR3: CASSRGTGETQYF. In nucleotides, the CDR3 is TGTGCCAGCAGCCGTGGAACGGGAGAGACCCAGTACTTC.

The chain combines TRBV14 with TRBJ1-6, with D tentatively TRBD1 (6 bases). Per germline, CDR1 SGHDN and CDR2 FVKESK. This CDR3 is 15 amino acids long. Deletions cut 1 base from V and 6 bases from J, with 10 bases between. The CDR3 region is CASSQGDRSNSPLHF. In DNA form, the CDR3 reads TGTGCCAGCAGCCAAGGTGACAGGTCTAATTCACCCCTCCACTTT. Full variable domain (outside the CDR3, taken from reference TRBV14 and TRBJ1-6): EAGVTQFPSHSVIEKGQTVTLRCDPISGHDNLYWYRRVMGKEIKFLLHFVKESKQDESGMPNNRFLAERTGGTYSTLKVQPAELEDSGVYFCASSQGDRSNSPLHFGNGTRLTVT.

CDR3: CATSRETGTRSLFDEQFF. CDR3 nucleotides: TGTGCCACCAGCAGAGAAACCGGGACTAGATCCCTGTTCGATGAGCAGTTCTTC. The V call is TRBV15, the J call TRBJ2-1; the match to TRBD2 covers 8 bases. With 0 bases clipped from V and 8 bases from J, the junction kept 15 bases outside the gene matches. The V gene's germline CDR1 is LNHNV and CDR2 YYDKDF (reference sequence). The CDR3 covers 18 residues.

The chain is built from TRBV6-5 and TRBJ1-4; D gene unclear. With 0 bases removed from V and 10 bases from J, the gap between germline ends came to 12 bases. CDR3 size: 14 residues. The germline V gene has CDR1 MNHEY and CDR2 SVGAGI. This chain's CDR3 is CASSYSGPYRKLFF. CDR3 in DNA: TGTGCCAGCAGTTACTCCGGCCCCTATAGAAAACTGTTTTTT.

V and J are TRBV10-3 and TRBJ2-1, with 8 nucleotides matching TRBD2. The CDR3 contains 18 residues. J lost 0 bases, V lost 6 bases, and 13 bases had no gene match. Germline CDR1 and CDR2: ENHRY and SYGVKD. CDR3 in DNA: TGTGCCATCAGCCACTATGGGACTAGAGGGAGCTCCTACAATGAGCAGTTCTTC. This encodes CAISHYGTRGSSYNEQFF.

The chain is built from TRBV6-5 and TRBJ2-7; perhaps TRBD2 as D (6 bases). The V gene's germline CDR1 is MNHEY and CDR2 SVGAGI. This CDR3 has 15 amino acids. The V end lost 0 bases, the J end lost 3 bases, and 12 bases lay between the germline ends. This CDR3 is CASSYSPGVGYEQYF. The CDR3 DNA is TGTGCCAGCAGTTACTCTCCGGGAGTGGGCTACGAGCAGTACTTC.

With regard to this clone: At the DNA level, this CDR3 is encoded by other sequences in the same sample as well. This rearrangement joins TRBV7-9 to TRBJ1-5, with D unclear. V was trimmed by 2 bases and J by 2 bases, leaving 4 bases between them. The CDR3 is 13 amino acids. Germline CDR1 and CDR2: SEHNR and FQNEAQ (reference sequence). The CDR3 is CASSLSGNQPQHF. The CDR3 coding sequence is TGTGCCAGCAGCTTATCGGGCAATCAGCCCCAGCATTTT. Based on the CDR3 plus reference TRBV7-9 and TRBJ1-5, the full variable domain is DTGVSQNPRHKITKRGQNVTFRCDPISEHNRLYWYRQTLGQGPEFLTYFQNEAQLEKSRLLSDRFSAERPKGSFSTLEIQRTEQGDSAMYLCASSLSGNQPQHFGDGTRLSIL.

The V and J genes are TRBV28 and TRBJ2-3; D is unresolved. The ends were cut back, 1 base at V and 0 bases at J, with 11 bases in the middle. The CDR3 spans 16 residues. Germline CDR1 MDHEN, CDR2 SYDVKM. CDR3 in DNA: TGTGCCAGCAGTTTATTTTCCGGGTTCAGCACAGATACGCAGTATTTT. Encoded protein: CASSLFSGFSTDTQYF.

The chain carries TRBV7-9 and TRBJ1-4, with 8 bases fitting TRBD1. Per germline, CDR1 SEHNR and CDR2 FQNEAQ (reference sequence). Trimming cost V 4 bases and J 6 bases; bases outside gene matches: 4. The CDR3 length is 14 residues. CDR3 bases: TGTGCCAGCAGCTGGACAGGGAATCATGAAAAACTGTTTTTT. The encoded protein is CASSWTGNHEKLFF.

The rearrangement uses TRBV10-2 and TRBJ1-1; D unresolved. The CDR3 totals 13 residues. The germline V and J ends were trimmed by 8 bases and 0 bases, with 10 bases remaining between them. CDR1 is WSHSY and CDR2 is SAAADI in the germline V gene. The DNA of the CDR3 is TGCGCCAGCGCCTACACCTTGAACACTGAAGCTTTCTTT. Its protein is CASAYTLNTEAFF.

The genes are TRBV2 and TRBJ1-1; no reliable D call. Per germline, CDR1 SNHLY and CDR2 FYNNEI. There are 11 residues in the CDR3. V was clipped by 2 bases and J by 7 bases, with 5 bases between them. This CDR3 is CASSEFFEAFF. The CDR3 nucleotides read TGTGCCAGCAGTGAATTCTTTGAAGCTTTCTTT. The complete variable domain, with remaining parts taken from reference TRBV2 and TRBJ1-1, reads EPEVTQTPSHQVTQMGQEVILRCVPISNHLYFYWYRQILGQKVEFLVSFYNNEISEKSEIFDDQFSVERPDGSNFTLKIRSTKLEDSAMYFCASSEFFEAFFGQGTRLTVV.

This clone came up once. V usage is TRBV6-5 and J usage is TRBJ2-7; 11 nucleotides agree with TRBD1. The CDR3 contains 15 residues. J was trimmed by 2 bases and V by 0 bases; bases with no gene match: 0. CDR1 is MNHEY and CDR2 is SVGAGI in the germline V gene. The CDR3, as DNA: TGTGCCAGCAGTTACTCGGGACAGGGGGCCTACGAGCAGTACTTC. This encodes CASSYSGQGAYEQYF.

V gene TRBV6-5 combines with J gene TRBJ2-5; possible D gene TRBD1, 5 bases. Germline CDR1 reads MNHEY; CDR2 reads SVGAGI. V was trimmed by 4 bases and J by 4 bases, leaving 16 bases between them. The CDR3 extends over 15 amino acids. In DNA, the CDR3 is TGTGCCAGCAGTTCTTTAAGGGGCGCGGTAGAGACCCAGTACTTC. It yields the protein CASSSLRGAVETQYF.

The chain uses TRBV28 and TRBJ2-4; perhaps D is TRBD1 or TRBD2 (5 bases each). V was pared by 5 bases and J by 0 bases, with 11 bases between. Per the germline V gene, CDR1 is MDHEN and CDR2 is SYDVKM. CDR3 length: 15 residues. The CDR3 region is CASSPGTVAKNIQYF. In DNA, the CDR3 is TGTGCCAGCAGTCCTGGGACCGTAGCCAAAAACATTCAGTACTTC. The full variable domain, completed using reference TRBV28 and TRBJ2-4, is DVKVTQSSRYLVKRTGEKVFLECVQDMDHENMFWYRQDPGLGLRLIYFSYDVKMKEKGDIPEGYSVSREKKERFSLILESASTNQTSMYLCASSPGTVAKNIQYFGAGTRLSVL.

About this clone: The germline gene is not matched at one end of the junction; a read error may be the cause. The genes are TRBV2 and TRBJ2-3, with a tentative D call TRBD2 (6 bases). Germline lookup yields CDR1 SNHLY and CDR2 FYNNEI. The CDR3 consists of 15 residues. This CDR3 is CASSETRIRTDTQYF. The CDR3 DNA follows: TGTGCCAGCAGTGAGACTAGAATTCGCACCGATACGCAGTATTTT.